This T cell receptor beta chain was recorded in a study of human T cells and chemical hapten exposure. Study results and limitations: Counts of expanded TCRs at PT1 were positively correlated with patch test score.

TCRdb passed the RACE reads through MiXCR, listing each CDR3 protein once. This sample yields around 380,000 distinct CDR3 sequences, of which around 4.8% are seen a single time; around 2% belongs to the top ten. CDR3 length: 15 residues. In germline, CDR1 is MNHEY, CDR2 SVGEGT. V lost 5 bases and J 0 bases, leaving 14 bases between the germline ends. This clonotype was detected ten times or more. Its target is not known. Time point here: patch test 1, 2 weeks after DPC sensitization. Specified treatment: therapeutic diphenylcyclopropenone sensitization with weekly scalp DPC. This chain joins TRBV6-2 or TRBV6-3 and TRBJ2-7; D perhaps matches TRBD2 (5 bases). Sequenced here: whole blood, sampled in connection with sensitization to the hapten diphenylcyclopropenone (DPC). This receptor was identified in a woman in her forties or fifties with alopecia areata. Some clones in this sample may be carry-over from other donors' samples. CDR3 region: CASSTRRGSSYEQYF. For the CDR3, the DNA is TGTGCCAGCAGTACCCGACGGGGAAGCTCCTACGAGCAGTACTTC.